The clone carrying this T cell receptor (beta chain) has only a few counts. The target antigen is unknown. This clone may be a read error of a much larger clone one base away. Germline CDR1 is SEHNR and CDR2 is FQNEAQ (reference sequence). The CDR3 is 15 amino acids. The V gene lost 4 bases and the J gene lost 7 bases, with 17 bases spanning the gap. This entry belongs to a study of breast tumors, draining lymph nodes, adjacent tissues. Study-level points and caveats: Compared with lymph nodes, tumors were less diverse; compared with nontumor tissue, more. Data only fit, rather than demonstrated, lymph node origin of most tumor T cells. Luminal-like breast cancer showed significantly greater tumor-nontumor repertoire similarity than basal-like breast cancer did.

TCRdb re-derived calls from the multiplex PCR reads in MiXCR, one entry per CDR3 protein. The profile shows tens of thousands of distinct CDR3 sequences, under 55% of them singletons. This TCR was sampled from a female donor with breast cancer. Some clones in this sample may be carry-over from other donors' samples. The chain has TRBV7-9 and TRBJ2-1, with TRBD2 as a possible D gene (5 bases). The sequencing input was breast tumor tissue. This CDR3 is CASSWASRSTNEQFF. The CDR3 DNA sequence: TGTGCCAGCAGCTGGGCTAGCAGGAGTACAAATGAGCAGTTCTTC.